These T cell receptor beta chains were read from a single sample in a study of blood T cell repertoires in COVID-19. Profiling relied on immunoSEQ multiplex PCR, and the TCRdb table lists in-frame clones only, not all of them. The sample yields around 220,000 clones, around 86% seen once. Sequenced: peripheral blood. These receptors originate from a woman between 45 and 65 years old with COVID-19, enrolled during active disease. CDR3s include the opening cysteine and the closing phenylalanine or tryptophan. The D gene is left open where the match is weak. Clone sizes are given selectively: once, few, many, or a class where the clone is expanded.

J	V	D	size	DNA	CDR3
TRBJ2-3	TRBV5-1	NA	NA	TGCGCCAGCAGAGCTCGACAGAGCACAGATACGCAGTATTTT	CASRARQSTDTQYF
TRBJ1-1	TRBV19	NA	NA	TGTGCCACAGGGAACACTGAAGCTTTCTTT	CATGNTEAFF
TRBJ2-3	TRBV4-1	TRBD2	once	TGCGCCAGCAGCCAAGCTCAGCGGGGGGCTGGGGATACGCAGTATTTT	CASSQAQRGAGDTQYF
TRBJ1-4	TRBV15	NA	NA	TGTGCCACCAGCAGAGACGGGAAACTCAATGAAAAACTGTTTTTT	CATSRDGKLNEKLFF
TRBJ1-2	TRBV19	NA	NA	TGTGCCAGTAGTCTCCGACAGGAACCTACTTTCTATGGCTACACCTTC	CASSLRQEPTFYGYTF
TRBJ2-3	TRBV28	TRBD1	NA	TGTGCCAGCAGTCCAACAGGGGGCCCCACAGATACGCAGTATTTT	CASSPTGGPTDTQYF
TRBJ2-2	TRBV6-5	NA	NA	TGTGCCAGCAGCCCCCGGGAGAACACCGGGGAGCTGTTTTTT	CASSPRENTGELFF
TRBJ1-6	TRBV12-3/TRBV12-4	NA	NA	TGTGCCAGCAGGGCCGATAATTCACCCCTCCACTTT	CASRADNSPLHF
TRBJ1-1	TRBV18	TRBD1	NA	TGTGCCAGCTCACGCGAACAGGGGAACGCTGAAGCTTTCTTT	CASSREQGNAEAFF
TRBJ1-5	TRBV28	NA	NA	TGTGCCAGCAGAAAACCCGGGACTTTTAATCAGCCCCAGCATTTT	CASRKPGTFNQPQHF
TRBJ1-3	TRBV2	NA	few	TGTGCCAGCAGTGAATTGGGACACCGAAACACCATATATTTT	CASSELGHRNTIYF
TRBJ1-1	TRBV2	TRBD1	NA	TGTGCCAGCAGCTCAAACAGGGGAGTCACTGAAGCTTTCTTT	CASSSNRGVTEAFF
TRBJ1-1	TRBV18	TRBD1	NA	TGTGCCAGCTCACCACCGCAACAGGGGTGGAGCACTGAAGCTTTCTTT	CASSPPQQGWSTEAFF
TRBJ2-1	TRBV27	NA	once	TGTGCCAGCAGGCAGGGGATCTCCTACAATGAGCAGTTCTTC	CASRQGISYNEQFF
TRBJ2-1	TRBV10-3	NA	NA	TGTGCCATCGGGGGGGGGCCTTGGTTCTTC	CAIGGGPWFF
TRBJ1-5	TRBV30	TRBD1	NA	TGTGCCTGGAGTGTAGGGACAGGGTATCAGCCCCAGCATTTT	CAWSVGTGYQPQHF
TRBJ1-1	TRBV30	TRBD1	NA	TGTGCCTGGAGTCCTAGACAGGGGGGGGCTGAAGCTTTCTTT	CAWSPRQGGAEAFF
TRBJ1-5	TRBV5-6	TRBD1	few	TGTGCCAGCAGCTTGACCCGACAGGGGAGGGTAAATCAGCCCCAGCATTTT	CASSLTRQGRVNQPQHF
TRBJ1-2	TRBV19	NA	NA	TGTGCCACCCAGGGGAAAGGAACTAACTATGGCTACACCTTC	CATQGKGTNYGYTF
TRBJ2-6	TRBV5-1	NA	NA	TGCGCCAGCAGCCCCACAGGGTCTGGGGCCAACGTCCTGACTTTC	CASSPTGSGANVLTF
TRBJ1-1	TRBV27	TRBD1	NA	TGTGCCAGCACCCGATATACCGGGACAGGGAGCACTGAAGCTTTCTTT	CASTRYTGTGSTEAFF
TRBJ2-3	TRBV3-1/TRBV3-2	NA	NA	TGTGCCAGCAGGCCCGGTCCGGCGAGGGATACGCAGTATTTT	CASRPGPARDTQYF
TRBJ1-6	TRBV20-1	NA	NA	TGCAGTGCTAGTTTGCAGATTCTTAATTCACCCCTCCACTTT	CSASLQILNSPLHF
TRBJ1-1	TRBV27	TRBD1	NA	TGTGCCAGCAGTCCTGACAGGGGGCGCTGGACTGAAGCTTTCTTT	CASSPDRGRWTEAFF
TRBJ2-1	TRBV5-1	TRBD2	NA	TGCGCCAGCAGCTTGGGTCCCGGGACTAGCGGGGGGGCTGAGCAGTTCTTC	CASSLGPGTSGGAEQFF
TRBJ2-2	TRBV27	TRBD1	NA	TGTGCCAGCACCGACAGGGATCACTACACCGGGGAGCTGTTTTTT	CASTDRDHYTGELFF